This T cell receptor (beta chain) was found in a study of beta chain features in type 1 diabetes. V lost 0 bases to trimming and J lost 2 bases, with 8 bases between them. CDR3 length equals 15 residues. CDR1 is SEHNR and CDR2 is FQNEAQ in the germline V gene (reference sequence). The whole isolated RNA underwent reverse transcription, so sequencing captured expressed TCRB transcripts. Deep immunoSEQ sequencing covered naive, central memory and regulatory T cell samples. Here immunoSEQ multiplex PCR was the method, and the copy in TCRdb shows in-frame clones only, minus some. The sample shows 95,000 to 150,000 clones, around 15% of them seen only once. In its sample, this clone was seen a few times. As yet, its antigen is unknown. Study-wide findings and caveats: Patients and controls would share equally any PCR tilt toward shorter templates. Fewer insertions but more deletions were seen at VDJ junctions in type 1 diabetes patients. Among all four CD4+ subsets, Type 1 diabetes patients had TCRB CDR3s that were moderately but significantly shorter.

This chain links TRBV7-9 with TRBJ2-1; TRBD1 or TRBD2 may be the D gene (5 bases each). The sequencing sample was made of central memory CD4+ T cells from blood. This TCR was recovered from a man aged 25 to 40 with type 1 diabetes. The CDR3 DNA follows: TGTGCCAGCAGCTTAGCGGGGGATGCCTACAATGAGCAGTTCTTC. Translating gives CASSLAGDAYNEQFF.